A single sample is the source of the 16 T cell receptor beta chains below, sequenced in a study of cytomegalovirus exposure and HLA in healthy donors. The PCR was carried out with 60 Vbeta primers and 13 Jbeta primers. The table came from immunoSEQ multiplex PCR; TCRdb's copy has only in-frame clones and leaves some out. The table records 95,000 to 120,000 clones, roughly 67% of them present only once. The sequenced sample was PBMCs. These receptors all come from a man between 18 and 35 years old in good health and CMV-seropositive.

The rearrangement links TRBV7-5 to TRBJ2-7; TRBD2 reflects the table's D call only, with no check against the DNA. TRBV7-5 is classified as a pseudogene. The CDR3 contains 21 residues. CDR3 protein: CVRSSADYRTSGGAFPHEQYF. The CDR3 DNA follows: TGTGTCAGAAGCTCAGCCGATTACAGGACTAGCGGGGGGGCCTTTCCCCACGAGCAGTACTTC.

The gene calls are TRBV7-2 and TRBJ2-1; no clear D. Germline V lookup: CDR1 SGHTA, CDR2 FQGNSA. This CDR3 region has 14 residues. V shed 5 bases and J shed 10 bases, with 18 bases lying between them. The CDR3 here is CASSRRSLLEEQFF. The CDR3 DNA reads as TGTGCCAGCAGCCGCCGATCCCTGCTTGAGGAGCAGTTCTTC. The full variable domain, completed using reference TRBV7-2 and TRBJ2-1, is GAGVSQSPSNKVTEKGKDVELRCDPISGHTALYWYRQSLGQGLEFLIYFQGNSAPDKSGLPSDRFSAERTGGSVSTLTIQRTQQEDSAVYLCASSRRSLLEEQFFGPGTRLTVL.

V is TRBV7-9 and J is TRBJ1-1; no clear D gene. The V gene lost 2 bases and the J gene lost 1 base, with 8 bases spanning the gap. The germline gives CDR1 SEHNR, CDR2 FQNEAQ (reference sequence). The CDR3 loop spans 14 amino acids. The CDR3 region is CASSLPSPNTEAFF. The CDR3 DNA reads as TGTGCCAGCAGCTTACCATCCCCGAACACTGAAGCTTTCTTT. The full variable domain, completed using reference TRBV7-9 and TRBJ1-1, is DTGVSQNPRHKITKRGQNVTFRCDPISEHNRLYWYRQTLGQGPEFLTYFQNEAQLEKSRLLSDRFSAERPKGSFSTLEIQRTEQGDSAMYLCASSLPSPNTEAFFGQGTRLTVV.

The gene calls are TRBV5-1 and TRBJ1-3; TRBD1 matches 7 bases. Looked up from germline, CDR1 is SGHRS and CDR2 is YFSETQ. This CDR3 contains 15 residues. V shed 0 bases and J 3 bases; nucleotides not matched to a gene: 3. The chain's CDR3 is CASSLATGFGNTIYF. CDR3 nucleotide sequence: TGCGCCAGCAGCTTGGCGACAGGGTTTGGAAACACCATATATTTT.

This rearrangement joins TRBV10-3 to TRBJ1-5; D remains unclear. Trimming shortened V by 1 base and J by 0 bases, and 16 bases separated the two germline ends. The CDR3 loop spans 18 amino acids. Germline V gives CDR1 ENHRY, CDR2 SYGVKD. The CDR3: CAISEFLQPGHSNQPQHF. The DNA of the CDR3 is TGTGCCATCAGTGAGTTCTTACAGCCTGGTCATAGCAATCAGCCCCAGCATTTT.

V and J are TRBV4-1 and TRBJ2-7; D is unresolved. Trimming pared 4 bases from V and 5 bases from J, leaving 15 bases between. Per the germline V gene, CDR1 is MGHRA and CDR2 is YSYEKL. The CDR3 is 14 residues long. The CDR3 DNA sequence: TGCGCCAGCAGCCTTCAACTGTCCGCCCACGAGCAGTACTTC. It yields the protein CASSLQLSAHEQYF.

CDR3: CASSELSPDTQYF. The CDR3 DNA is TGCGCCAGCAGTGAACTTTCCCCAGATACGCAGTATTTT. V is TRBV10-1 and J is TRBJ2-3; D not resolved. Germline CDR1 WNHNN, CDR2 SYGVQD (reference sequence). V was trimmed by 3 bases and J by 4 bases, leaving 8 bases between them. This CDR3 region has 13 residues.

The genes are TRBV15 and TRBJ1-5; 8 bases map to TRBD1. The CDR3 is 17 amino acids. Germline-derived CDR1 and CDR2 are LNHNV and YYDKDF (reference sequence). The trim removed 0 bases at V and 3 bases at J, leaving 7 bases unmatched. CDR3 residues: CATSRDPLDRANQPQHF. In nucleotides, the CDR3 is TGTGCCACCAGCAGAGATCCCCTGGACAGGGCCAATCAGCCCCAGCATTTT.

The table lists this clone with many counts. The V gene is TRBV6-5, the J gene TRBJ1-1; 9 positions agree with TRBD1. V lost 7 bases, J lost 7 bases, and 7 bases stayed unmatched. CDR3 length: 13 amino acids. Germline V gene lookup returns CDR1 MNHEY and CDR2 SVGAGI. The CDR3 sequence is CASTKQGALEAFF. The CDR3 coding sequence is TGTGCCAGCACCAAACAGGGGGCACTTGAAGCTTTCTTT.

The gene calls are TRBV15 and TRBJ1-2; 7 bases agree with TRBD1. This CDR3 has 16 amino acids. The ends lost 5 bases at V and 5 bases at J; junction bases unmatched: 14. Germline V gene data show CDR1 as LNHNV and CDR2 as YYDKDF (reference sequence). CDR3 amino acids: CATSEGTVSGSYGYTF. The CDR3 DNA follows: TGTGCCACCAGCGAAGGGACAGTCTCGGGCAGTTATGGCTACACCTTC.

V and J are TRBV6-1 and TRBJ1-4; tentatively, D is TRBD1 (6 bases). V was cut by 3 bases and J by 6 bases, with 14 bases left in between. CDR1 and CDR2 (germline): MNHNS, SASEGT. The CDR3 length is 15 residues. The CDR3 DNA reads as TGTGCCAGCAGTGAGAGCAGGGGAGGGTATGAAAAACTGTTTTTT. Its translation: CASSESRGGYEKLFF.

This chain uses TRBV6-1 with TRBJ1-6; D is perhaps TRBD1 (6 bases). With 6 bases removed from V and 11 bases from J, the gap between germline ends came to 17 bases. Germline CDR1 is MNHNS and CDR2 is SASEGT. CDR3 length: 14 residues. CDR3 sequence (DNA): TGTGCCAGCAGCGGGGGGCCTGGTGGCCCACCCCTCCACTTT. It codes for CASSGGPGGPPLHF.

The rearrangement links TRBV10-3 to TRBJ2-3, with 10 bases aligning to TRBD2. Germline CDR1 and CDR2: ENHRY and SYGVKD. The CDR3 is made up of 14 amino acids. After removal of 5 bases from V and 2 bases from J, the junction contained 1 base not matched to a gene. Written as DNA, the CDR3 is TGTGCCATCAGTCTAGCGGGGGACACAGATACGCAGTATTTT. The encoded protein is CAISLAGDTDTQYF.

The rearrangement joins TRBV28 to TRBJ2-3, with 8 bases matching TRBD2. Per the germline V gene, CDR1 is MDHEN and CDR2 is SYDVKM. The CDR3 is 16 amino acids. Trimming took 5 bases from V and 6 from J; bases not matched to a gene: 13. CDR3 sequence (DNA): TGTGCCAGCAGTCTAGCGGGCTCCCTAAGGGTGGATACGCAGTATTTT. Amino acid sequence: CASSLAGSLRVDTQYF. Full variable domain (outside the CDR3, taken from reference TRBV28 and TRBJ2-3): DVKVTQSSRYLVKRTGEKVFLECVQDMDHENMFWYRQDPGLGLRLIYFSYDVKMKEKGDIPEGYSVSREKKERFSLILESASTNQTSMYLCASSLAGSLRVDTQYFGPGTRLTVL.

The chain joins TRBV28 to TRBJ2-7; TRBD1 matches 7 bases. The CDR3 has 14 amino acids. Germline loops: CDR1 MDHEN, CDR2 SYDVKM. J gave up 2 bases and V 5 bases, and 6 bases lay outside the gene matches. The CDR3 DNA reads as TGTGCCAGCAGTGGGTACAGGGGCGCCTACGAGCAGTACTTC. Its translation is CASSGYRGAYEQYF. Complete variable domain (other parts from reference TRBV28 and TRBJ2-7): DVKVTQSSRYLVKRTGEKVFLECVQDMDHENMFWYRQDPGLGLRLIYFSYDVKMKEKGDIPEGYSVSREKKERFSLILESASTNQTSMYLCASSGYRGAYEQYFGPGTRLTVT.

V gene TRBV6-1 combines with J gene TRBJ1-5; weak D call: TRBD1 (6 bases). From germline, CDR1 is MNHNS and CDR2 SASEGT. The CDR3 has 14 amino acids. The V end lost 1 base, the J end lost 4 bases, and 8 bases lay between the germline ends. Here the CDR3 reads CASSEGQENQPQHF. The CDR3 DNA is TGTGCCAGCAGTGAAGGACAGGAAAATCAGCCCCAGCATTTT.